This T cell receptor (beta chain) came from a study of cytomegalovirus exposure and HLA in healthy donors. Study-level findings and limits: An assumption of roughly uniform sequencing depth across donors underlay the presence/absence analyses. Common viral pathogens seemed to be connected with several of the most significant clusters, according to a later analysis. According to an earlier analysis, most TCR beta V segments yielded productive rearrangements about 87% or about 30% of the time.

This clone has just one count. The antigen is unknown. V was pared by 7 bases and J by 10 bases, with 17 bases between. Germline CDR1 LNHDA, CDR2 SQIVND (reference sequence). This CDR3 comprises 14 residues. It was with 60 Vbeta and 13 Jbeta primers that the PCR ran. Generated by immunoSEQ multiplex PCR, the TCRdb table keeps only in-frame clones and is missing some. The repertoire holds roughly 190,000 clones, with 79% as singletons. The chain employs TRBV19 and TRBJ1-6; weak D call: TRBD1 (6 bases). This TCR came from a woman aged 18 to 35 in good health and CMV-seronegative. Specimen: PBMCs. CDR3 nucleotides: TGTGCCAGTAAAGGGGGAGGGGATTGGTCACCCCTCCACTTT. Translation: CASKGGGDWSPLHF.